What follows are 12 T cell receptor beta chains derived from one specimen sequenced in a study of blood T cell repertoires in COVID-19. Sequencing was performed with immunoSEQ multiplex PCR; in TCRdb, only in-frame clones are kept and a portion is missing. The sample records just over 150,000 clones, around 84% being singletons. The sequencing sample was made of peripheral blood. Receptor source: a woman in her fifties or sixties with acute or convalescent COVID-19.

The rearrangement links TRBV6-5 to TRBJ1-2; 9 bases line up with TRBD1. The CDR3 totals 14 residues. Trimming took 6 bases from V and 7 from J; bases not matched to a gene: 9. Germline CDR1 reads MNHEY; CDR2 reads SVGAGI. For the CDR3, the DNA is TGTGCCAGCAGCCTCACTACAGGGGGCTTTGGCTACACCTTC. Amino acids: CASSLTTGGFGYTF.

The chain is built from TRBV29-1 and TRBJ2-7, with 12 bases lining up with TRBD2. This CDR3 is 16 amino acids long. V lost 3 bases and J lost 4; bases outside the gene matches: 10. Looked up from germline, CDR1 is SQVTM and CDR2 is ANQGSEA. DNA for the CDR3: TGCAGCGTTGACGCGACTAGCGGGAGAGGTGTTTACGAGCAGTACTTC. Protein product: CSVDATSGRGVYEQYF.

This chain joins TRBV19 and TRBJ1-5; possible D gene TRBD1, 6 bases. The length of the CDR3 is 14 residues. Between the trimmed V and J ends, which lost 7 bases and 5 bases, there was a span of 15 bases. CDR1 is LNHDA, CDR2 SQIVND, per germline (reference sequence). CDR3 in amino acids: CASMAGASYQPQHF. In nucleotides, the CDR3 is TGTGCCAGTATGGCGGGGGCCAGTTATCAGCCCCAGCATTTT. The full variable domain, with the rest looked up from reference TRBV19 and TRBJ1-5, is DGGITQSPKYLFRKEGQNVTLSCEQNLNHDAMYWYRQDPGQGLRLIYYSQIVNDFQKGDIAEGYSVSREKKESFPLTVTSAQKNPTAFYLCASMAGASYQPQHFGDGTRLSIL.

The chain combines TRBV15 with TRBJ2-3; TRBD2 might be the D (5 bases). The CDR3 is made up of 13 amino acids. Deletions cut 1 base from V and 6 bases from J, with 8 bases between. The germline CDR1 and CDR2 sequences are LNHNV and YYDKDF (reference sequence). CDR3: CATSRGGEDTQYF. In DNA form, the CDR3 reads TGTGCCACCAGCAGAGGTGGGGAGGATACGCAGTATTTT.

The chain couples TRBV7-2 to TRBJ2-2; 7 bases match TRBD2. Germline V gives CDR1 SGHTA, CDR2 FQGNSA. This CDR3 has 15 amino acids. With 5 bases clipped from V and 0 bases from J, the junction kept 3 bases outside the gene matches. CDR3 region: CASSMGLTNTGELFF. The CDR3 nucleotides are TGTGCCAGCAGCATGGGACTAACGAACACCGGGGAGCTGTTTTTT. The full variable domain, in which reference TRBV7-2 and TRBJ2-2 provide the parts outside the CDR3, is GAGVSQSPSNKVTEKGKDVELRCDPISGHTALYWYRQSLGQGLEFLIYFQGNSAPDKSGLPSDRFSAERTGGSVSTLTIQRTQQEDSAVYLCASSMGLTNTGELFFGEGSRLTVL.

By sample fraction, this clone is large. The genes are TRBV3-1 (or the pseudogene TRBV3-2) and TRBJ2-5, with D unresolved. CDR1 is LGHDT, CDR2 YNNKEL, per germline (reference sequence). The length of the CDR3 is 13 residues. V was pared by 0 bases and J by 1 base, with 3 bases between. Here the CDR3 DNA reads TGTGCCAGCAGCCAAGATCTCCAAGAGACCCAGTACTTC. This translates into CASSQDLQETQYF.

The gene calls are TRBV19 and TRBJ1-4, with no clear D. Germline CDR1 is LNHDA and CDR2 is SQIVND (reference sequence). The CDR3 consists of 15 residues. V was clipped by 1 base and J by 6 bases, with 12 bases between them. In DNA form, the CDR3 reads TGTGCCAGTAGTATAGGGGAGTATACGGATGAAAAACTGTTTTTT. It encodes CASSIGEYTDEKLFF.

The chain joins TRBV5-4 to TRBJ2-7; 10 bases fit TRBD1. The CDR3 runs to 14 residues. CDR1 and CDR2 (germline): SGHNT, YYREEE (reference sequence). Trimming took 4 bases from V and 6 from J; bases not matched to a gene: 7. The CDR3 coding sequence is TGTGCCAGCAGCAAGAGGGACAGGGGAGCCGAGCAGTACTTC. It codes for CASSKRDRGAEQYF.

The J gene is TRBJ1-5, the V gene TRBV5-4; 9 nucleotides line up with TRBD1. The CDR3 loop spans 15 amino acids. Germline V gives CDR1 SGHNT, CDR2 YYREEE (reference sequence). Trimming cost V 3 bases and J 1 base; bases outside gene matches: 2. In DNA form, the CDR3 reads TGTGCCAGCAGCTCGGGGACAGGGAGCAATCAGCCCCAGCATTTT. The encoded protein is CASSSGTGSNQPQHF.

V is TRBV25-1 and J is TRBJ1-5; maybe TRBD1 (6 bases). The CDR3 sequence is 14 residues long. Germline CDR1 and CDR2: MGHDK and SYGVNS. Trimming pared 7 bases from V and 4 bases from J, leaving 14 bases between. The CDR3 DNA sequence: TGTGCCAGCAACACAGGGTTGGGGAATCAGCCCCAGCATTTT. Protein: CASNTGLGNQPQHF. Full variable domain (rest looked up from reference TRBV25-1 and TRBJ1-5): EADIYQTPRYLVIGTGKKITLECSQTMGHDKMYWYQQDPGMELHLIHYSYGVNSTEKGDLSSESTVSRIRTEHFPLTLESARPSHTSQYLCASNTGLGNQPQHFGDGTRLSIL.

This clone has just one count. V and J are TRBV5-3 and TRBJ1-4; D may be TRBD1 (5 bases). TRBV5-3 is classed as an ORF, of uncertain function. The CDR3 length is 20 residues. The ends were cut back, 4 bases at V and 6 bases at J, with 31 bases in the middle. The CDR3 here is CARSNPWGGPCELIHEKLFF. CDR3 nucleotides: TGTGCCAGAAGCAATCCTTGGGGGGGACCTTGCGAGTTGATTCATGAAAAACTGTTTTTT.

The chain joins TRBV18 to TRBJ1-1; D unresolved. The germline V and J ends were trimmed by 4 bases and 1 base, with 7 bases remaining between them. Looked up from germline, CDR1 is KGHSH and CDR2 is LQKENI. The CDR3 has 13 amino acids. CDR3 loop: CASSQIKNTEAFF. CDR3 bases: TGTGCCAGCTCACAAATAAAGAACACTGAAGCTTTCTTT. Based on the CDR3 plus reference TRBV18 and TRBJ1-1, the full variable domain is NAGVMQNPRHLVRRRGQEARLRCSPMKGHSHVYWYRQLPEEGLKFMVYLQKENIIDESGMPKERFSAEFPKEGPSILRIQQVVRGDSAAYFCASSQIKNTEAFFGQGTRLTVV.